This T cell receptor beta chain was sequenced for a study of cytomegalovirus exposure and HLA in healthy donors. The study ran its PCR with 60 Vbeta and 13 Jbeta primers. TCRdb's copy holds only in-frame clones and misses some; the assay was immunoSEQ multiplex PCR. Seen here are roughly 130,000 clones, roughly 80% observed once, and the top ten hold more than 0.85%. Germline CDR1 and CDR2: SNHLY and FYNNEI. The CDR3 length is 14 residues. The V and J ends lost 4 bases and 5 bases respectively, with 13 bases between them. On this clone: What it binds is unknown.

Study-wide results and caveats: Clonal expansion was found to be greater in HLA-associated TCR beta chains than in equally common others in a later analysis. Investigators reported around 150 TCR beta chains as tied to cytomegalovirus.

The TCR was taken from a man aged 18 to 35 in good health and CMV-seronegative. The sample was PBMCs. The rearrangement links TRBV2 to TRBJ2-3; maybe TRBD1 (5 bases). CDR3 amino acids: CASSGITTGDTQYF. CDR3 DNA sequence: TGTGCCAGCAGTGGGATTACCACAGGAGATACGCAGTATTTT.